A selection of T cell receptor beta chains follows, all from one sample in a study of preoperative IRX-2 immunotherapy in early breast cancer. Libraries were prepared by immunoSEQ multiplex PCR; TCRdb keeps only in-frame clonotypes and omits some of them. Of around 29,000 clones in the sample, roughly 89% were seen once. Sampling was performed from a patient treated with IRX-2 immunotherapy. The receptors shown here come from a human donor with breast cancer. The CDR3 runs from the conserved cysteine through the conserved F or W. Each record gives: CDR3 DNA, CDR3 protein, CDR3 length, clone size, D gene, J gene, V gene. A D gene is named only where the DNA matches it firmly. Some rows mark clone size as missing; the rest say once, few, many or name a class of expanded clone.

TGTGCCAGCAGTGTTGAGGGAGGGCCTCCCGATACGCAGTATTTT CASSVEGGPPDTQYF 15 . TRBD2 TRBJ2-3 TRBV2
TGTGCCAGTAGTAAGGGGGTTTCCTACGAGCAGTACTTC CASSKGVSYEQYF 13 . . TRBJ2-7 TRBV19
TGTGCCAGCTCACCAGCCGGGACAGGGAGTGGAAACACCATATATTTT CASSPAGTGSGNTIYF 16 once TRBD1 TRBJ1-3 TRBV18
TGTGCCAGCAGTCCAGGGGCTAGCGGGACAGATACGCAGTATTTT CASSPGASGTDTQYF 15 . TRBD2 TRBJ2-3 TRBV27
TGTGCCAGCAGTTACAACAGGGAGAATTCACCCCTCCACTTT CASSYNRENSPLHF 14 once . TRBJ1-6 TRBV6-5
TGTGCCAGCAGTTCCGGGGCGCGGGGCTATGGCTACACCTTC CASSSGARGYGYTF 14 . . TRBJ1-2 TRBV27
TGTGCCAGCAGTTCCGGACAGGGGACCACAGATACGCAGTATTTT CASSSGQGTTDTQYF 15 once TRBD1 TRBJ2-3 TRBV6-5
TGTGCCAGCAGTTTCGAGGGGGGGTATGGGAATGAGCAGTTCTTC CASSFEGGYGNEQFF 15 . . TRBJ2-1 TRBV27
TGTGCCAGCAGCTTGCGTGGGCATGGCTACACCTTC CASSLRGHGYTF 12 . . TRBJ1-2 TRBV7-8
TGTGCCAGCAGCTTAGCGGGCCCCCAAGAGACCCAGTACTTC CASSLAGPQETQYF 14 . . TRBJ2-5 TRBV7-9
TGTGCCAGCAGCTCCGAAACCCGCCGGCCCCAGCATTTT CASSSETRRPQHF 13 once . TRBJ1-5 TRBV7-8
TGCGCCAGCAGCTTGATGCCAGACCAAGAGACCCAGTACTTC CASSLMPDQETQYF 14 . . TRBJ2-5 TRBV5-1
TGTGCCAGCAGCTTGGCGGGCGGAAGCTATGGCTACACCTTC CASSLAGGSYGYTF 14 . . TRBJ1-2 TRBV5-4
TGCGCCAGCAGCTTGGGGGACGCAAGCTCCTACGAGCAGTACTTC CASSLGDASSYEQYF 15 once . TRBJ2-7 TRBV5-1
TGTGCCAGCAGCCCCCACGCGGGGGGCCGGAATGAGCAGTTCTTC CASSPHAGGRNEQFF 15 . TRBD2 TRBJ2-1 TRBV7-2
TGTGCCAGCAGCTCGACAGAAGGGTATGGCTACACCTTC CASSSTEGYGYTF 13 . . TRBJ1-2 TRBV7-9
TGTGCCAGCAAAGGGGGTTGGGAGACCCAGTACTTC CASKGGWETQYF 12 once . TRBJ2-5 TRBV5-6
TGTGCCAGCAGTTTAATGGGACAGGGGGACAATCAGCCCCAGCATTTT CASSLMGQGDNQPQHF 16 . TRBD1 TRBJ1-5 TRBV28
TGTGCCAGCAGTGATGGGCCGACACAAGAGACCCAGTACTTC CASSDGPTQETQYF 14 once . TRBJ2-5 TRBV2
TGTGCTAGTGGTTTGGTACAGGACCAAAGGAATTTT CASGLVQDQRNF 12 . . TRBJ1-3 TRBV12-5
TGCGCCAGCAGCTTCATGGGACAGGGGAACACCGGGGAGCTGTTTTTT CASSFMGQGNTGELFF 16 once TRBD1 TRBJ2-2 TRBV5-1
TGTGCCAGCAGCCCCTGGGGGGACGAGCAGTACTTC CASSPWGDEQYF 12 . . TRBJ2-7 TRBV7-2
TGTGCCAGCAGCTTTTCAGGAGAAGTGTATGGCTACACCTTC CASSFSGEVYGYTF 14 . . TRBJ1-2 TRBV7-6
TGTGCCAGCAGCGAGGAAGGGGGTGGCACTGAAGCTTTCTTT CASSEEGGGTEAFF 14 . . TRBJ1-1 TRBV7-6
TGTGCCAGCAGCTTGGTGGCAGCTAACTATGGCTACACCTTC CASSLVAANYGYTF 14 . . TRBJ1-2 TRBV5-6
TGTGCCAGCAGTGAGGGACAGGGCGAGACCCAGTACTTC CASSEGQGETQYF 13 . TRBD1 TRBJ2-5 TRBV6-4
TGCGCCAGCAGCCAAGAAGGTCCGGGGGGGAGCGATGAGCAGTTCTTC CASSQEGPGGSDEQFF 16 . TRBD2 TRBJ2-1 TRBV4-3
TGCAGTGCTGGGGGGAGCAGCGAGCAGTTCTTC CSAGGSSEQFF 11 . . TRBJ2-1 TRBV20-1
TGTGCCAGCAGCCCCACAGGGGTCGAGACCCAGTACTTC CASSPTGVETQYF 13 . TRBD1 TRBJ2-5 TRBV5-6
TGTGCCATCAGTGAGCCGAGTGGAACGGACAGGGGGAAATTTAACGAGCAGTACTTC CAISEPSGTDRGKFNEQYF 19 . TRBD1 TRBJ2-7 TRBV10-3
TGTGCCAGCAGCTTACGCCCTCTCCCGGACAGGGATGGTACGGATGGCTACACCTTC CASSLRPLPDRDGTDGYTF 19 . TRBD1 TRBJ1-2 TRBV11-2
TGCGCCAGCAGTGTCCGGGCGGGACAGGTTAAATATAGCAATCAGCCCCAGCATTTT CASSVRAGQVKYSNQPQHF 19 once TRBD1 TRBJ1-5 TRBV10-1
TGTGCCAGCAGCCAAGGACAGGGGTCTAGGTCACCCCTCCACTTT CASSQGQGSRSPLHF 15 . TRBD1 TRBJ1-6 TRBV4-2
TGTGCCAGCAGCTTGGACTCCTACCAAGAGACCCAGTACTTC CASSLDSYQETQYF 14 . . TRBJ2-5 TRBV5-6
TGCGCCAGCAGCTTGGACCAGGGGACAGATACGCAGTATTTT CASSLDQGTDTQYF 14 once . TRBJ2-3 TRBV5-1
TGTGCCAGCAGCTTCGGCCTTACGGGCTACGAGCAGTACTTC CASSFGLTGYEQYF 14 . . TRBJ2-7 TRBV7-9
TGTGCCAGCAGGGACGAGGGGAGAGGGGGCGAGCAGTACTTC CASRDEGRGGEQYF 14 . . TRBJ2-7 TRBV28
TGTGCCAGTAGCTCCCTGTTGGGCCTCTACGAGCAGTACTTC CASSSLLGLYEQYF 14 . . TRBJ2-7 TRBV19
TGTGCCAGCAAAGGACGTATCTCTTCCGCCTACGAGCAGTACTTC CASKGRISSAYEQYF 15 . . TRBJ2-7 TRBV6-5
TGTGCCAGCAGCTTTGGAGTCCAGCGGGCTATTTACGAGCAGTACTTC CASSFGVQRAIYEQYF 16 . . TRBJ2-7 TRBV7-8
TGTGCCAGCAGTTCCCAAAGCGGGAGGGCCCGCGAGCAGTACTTC CASSSQSGRAREQYF 15 once TRBD2 TRBJ2-7 TRBV6-9
TGTGCCAGCAGCTTAGTGACAGATACGCAGTATTTT CASSLVTDTQYF 12 . . TRBJ2-3 TRBV13
TGTGCCAGCAGCTTAAGCTTAAGCCGGACGGACCAAGAGACCCAGTACTTC CASSLSLSRTDQETQYF 17 . . TRBJ2-5 TRBV7-9
TGTGCCAGCAGTTTATTTAGCGGGCTGAGGGGTATAGCCAAAAACATTCAGTACTTC CASSLFSGLRGIAKNIQYF 19 . TRBD2 TRBJ2-4 TRBV28
TGTGCCAGCAGAAACGGACAAAGACAGGGTCTCTACGAGCAGTACTTC CASRNGQRQGLYEQYF 16 . TRBD1 TRBJ2-7 TRBV5-4
TGCGCCAGCAGCGCCCGTGGAAGCTCCTACGAGCAGTACTTC CASSARGSSYEQYF 14 . . TRBJ2-7 TRBV5-1
TGCGCCAGCAGCCAAGAGCGGGGTCGGGGGGAGCTGTTTTTT CASSQERGRGELFF 14 . TRBD2 TRBJ2-2 TRBV5-1
TGTGCCAGCAGCGTGTGGGACGGGGGGAACACTGAAGCTTTCTTT CASSVWDGGNTEAFF 15 . . TRBJ1-1 TRBV9
TGTGCCAGCAGCTTAGCTGAGGGAGAGACCCAGTACTTC CASSLAEGETQYF 13 . . TRBJ2-5 TRBV7-6
TGTGCCAGCAGCTTAGCCGGGGAGCTGTTTTTT CASSLAGELFF 11 . . TRBJ2-2 TRBV7-8